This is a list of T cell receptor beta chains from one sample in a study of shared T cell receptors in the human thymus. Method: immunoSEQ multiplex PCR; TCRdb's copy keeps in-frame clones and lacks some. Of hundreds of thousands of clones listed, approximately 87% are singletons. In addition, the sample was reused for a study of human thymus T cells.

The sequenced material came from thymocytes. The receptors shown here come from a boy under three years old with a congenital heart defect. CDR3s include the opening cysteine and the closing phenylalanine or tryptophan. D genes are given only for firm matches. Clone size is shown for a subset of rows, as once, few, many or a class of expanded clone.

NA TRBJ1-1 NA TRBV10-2 TGCGCCAGCAGTGTAGAGACAGAGCAAGCTTTCTTT CASSVETEQAFF
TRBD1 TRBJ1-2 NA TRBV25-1 TGTGCCAGCAGTGAATTGACAGGGAGCAACTATGGCTACACCTTC CASSELTGSNYGYTF
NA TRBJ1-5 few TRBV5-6 TGTGCCAGCAGCTTGGCCGAAGCCAGGGACAATCAGCCCCAGCATTTT CASSLAEARDNQPQHF
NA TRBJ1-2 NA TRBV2 TGTGCCAGCAGTGGGACAGCTACCTTTAACTATGGCTACACCTTC CASSGTATFNYGYTF
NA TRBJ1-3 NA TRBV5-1 TGCGCCAGCAGCTTACGACAGACAAGCTCTGGAAACACCATATATTTT CASSLRQTSSGNTIYF
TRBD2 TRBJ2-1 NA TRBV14 TGTGCCAGCAGCCGCCGACTAGCCCATGAGCAGTTCTTC CASSRRLAHEQFF
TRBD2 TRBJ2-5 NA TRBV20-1 TGCAGTGCTGGACTAGCTGGGACCCAGTACTTC CSAGLAGTQYF
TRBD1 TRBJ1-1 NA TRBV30 TGTGCCTGGAGTGTTCGGGACAGGGGGGATAGCGCTGTGAACACTGAAGCTTTCTTT CAWSVRDRGDSAVNTEAFF
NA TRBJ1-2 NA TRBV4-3 TGCGCCAGCAGGAGAGGTTCCGGGGAGTCCAGACCCTGGGCGGGCTACACCTTC CASRRGSGESRPWAGYTF
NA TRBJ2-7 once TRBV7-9 TGTGCCAGCAGCCGTAAATACGAGCAGTACTTC CASSRKYEQYF
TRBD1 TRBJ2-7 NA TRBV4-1 TGCGCCAGCGCGACAGGGATTCTATCCTACGAGCAGTACTTC CASATGILSYEQYF
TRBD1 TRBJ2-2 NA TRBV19 TGTGCCAGTAGTATAGATCGATCGGGACAGAAAAACACCGGGGAGCTGTTTTTT CASSIDRSGQKNTGELFF
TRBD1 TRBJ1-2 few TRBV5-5 TGTGCCAGCAGCTGGACAGGGAATGGCTACACCTTC CASSWTGNGYTF
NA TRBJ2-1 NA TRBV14 TGTGCCAGCAGCCAAGATCAGGCTGCCTACAATGAGCAGTTCTTC CASSQDQAAYNEQFF
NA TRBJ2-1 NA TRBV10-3 TGTGCCATCAGTGAGGACACCAACAATGAGCAGTTCTTC CAISEDTNNEQFF
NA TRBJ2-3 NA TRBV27 TGTGCCAGCAGTTACTTAAGCACAGATACGCAGTATTTT CASSYLSTDTQYF
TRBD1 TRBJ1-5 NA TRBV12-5 TGTGCTAGTGGCCGGACCCCAGGAACAGGGGACCCCAATCAGCCCCAGCATTTT CASGRTPGTGDPNQPQHF
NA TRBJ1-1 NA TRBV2 TGTGCCAGCAGTGACCCGGAAGAAAGGGGGAACACTGAAGCTTTCTTT CASSDPEERGNTEAFF
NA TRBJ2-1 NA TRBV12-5 TGTGCTAGTGGGGTAACTACTTCCTCCTACAATGAGCAGTTCTTC CASGVTTSSYNEQFF
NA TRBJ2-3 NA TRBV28 TGTGCCAGCAGTTCCCCGAGCCCGTCGACCGCGGGACCAGACACAGATACGCAGTATTTT CASSSPSPSTAGPDTDTQYF
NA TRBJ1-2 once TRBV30 TGTGCCTGGAGTTTTCCCCTCGGGAGGGGGGCGCGGGGCTACACCTTC CAWSFPLGRGARGYTF
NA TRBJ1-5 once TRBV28 TGTGCCAGCAGCCAAGGCCGGGTCAATCAGCCCCAGCATTTT CASSQGRVNQPQHF
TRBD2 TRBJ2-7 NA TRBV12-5 TGTGCTAGTGCGGTGGCTAGCGGGGCCTACGAGCAGTACTTC CASAVASGAYEQYF
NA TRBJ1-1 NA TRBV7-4 TGTGCCAGCAGCTTAGATGGCATCTACACTGAAGCTTTCTTT CASSLDGIYTEAFF
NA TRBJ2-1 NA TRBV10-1 TGCGCCAGCAGTGAGTCGTTTATGGGGGCCCCCCCCAATGAGCAGTTCTTC CASSESFMGAPPNEQFF
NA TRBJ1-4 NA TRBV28 TGTGCCAGCAGTCCACAGGGCCCCTCAGCAACTAATGAAAAACTGTTTTTT CASSPQGPSATNEKLFF
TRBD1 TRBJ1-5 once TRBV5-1 TGCGCCAGCAGCCGGACAGGGGCCAGCAATCAGCCCCAGCATTTT CASSRTGASNQPQHF
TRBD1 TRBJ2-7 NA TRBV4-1 TGCGCCAGCAGCCGGGGACAGCTTAGCTACGAGCAGTACTTC CASSRGQLSYEQYF
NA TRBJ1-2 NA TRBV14 TGTGCCAGCAGCCAAGAAGGAGGGGATGGCTACACCTTC CASSQEGGDGYTF
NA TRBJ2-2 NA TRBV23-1 TGCGCCAGCAGTCGCATTACAGACACCGGGGAGCTGTTTTTT CASSRITDTGELFF
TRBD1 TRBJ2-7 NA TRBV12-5 TGTGCTAGTGGTGTTGTGTGCCTCCCAGGGGGCTCCTACGAGCAGTACTTC CASGVVCLPGGSYEQYF
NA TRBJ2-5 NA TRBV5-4 TGTGCCAGCAGCTTTGCGGATCGGGAGACCCAGTACTTC CASSFADRETQYF
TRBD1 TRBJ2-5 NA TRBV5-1 TGCGCCAGCAGCATCGACAGGGGCCGAGGAGAGACCCAGTACTTC CASSIDRGRGETQYF
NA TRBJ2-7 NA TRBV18 TGTGCCAGCTCACGAACCCGACAGACACGCTCCTACGAGCAGTACTTC CASSRTRQTRSYEQYF
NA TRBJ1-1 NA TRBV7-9 TGTGCCAGCAGCTTAGTCGGGGGGAGAGTGAACACTGAAGCTTTCTTT CASSLVGGRVNTEAFF
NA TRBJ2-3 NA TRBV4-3 TGCGCCAGCAGCCAAGGGACGGGGGATACGCAGTATTTT CASSQGTGDTQYF
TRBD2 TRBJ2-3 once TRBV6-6 TGTGCCAGCAGTCCCCGCGGGGGGGCGGATACGCAGTATTTT CASSPRGGADTQYF
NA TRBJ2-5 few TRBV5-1 TGCGCCAGCAGCTTGGAGAGGTACGAAGAGACCCAGTACTTC CASSLERYEETQYF
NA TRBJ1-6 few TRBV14 TGTGCCAGCAGCCATGGCCAGGCAAATTCACCCCTCCACTTT CASSHGQANSPLHF
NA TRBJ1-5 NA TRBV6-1 TGTGCCAGCAGTGAGGGGGGGGCAGTAGGCCAGCCCCAGCATTTT CASSEGGAVGQPQHF
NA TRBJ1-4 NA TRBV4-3 TGCGCCAGCAGCCAAGTAGGATGGGGCCCAAATGAAAAACTGTTTTTT CASSQVGWGPNEKLFF
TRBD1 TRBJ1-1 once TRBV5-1 TGCGCCAGCAGCTTGGGGACAGGGAAGGGGAACACTGAAGCTTTCTTT CASSLGTGKGNTEAFF
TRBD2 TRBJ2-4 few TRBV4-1 TGCGCCAGCAGCCACTTGACGGGGGGGCGGAACATTCAGTACTTC CASSHLTGGRNIQYF
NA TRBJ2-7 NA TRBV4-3 TGCGCCAGCAGCCCCGGGACTGGCACCTACGAGCAGTACTTC CASSPGTGTYEQYF
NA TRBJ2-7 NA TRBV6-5 TGTGCCAGCAGTTACATCAGGGTATCCCATTACGAGCAGTACTTC CASSYIRVSHYEQYF
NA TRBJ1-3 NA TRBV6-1 TGTGCCAGCAGTGAGAGGCTTGGAAACACCATATATTTT CASSERLGNTIYF